The entry below gives a single T cell receptor beta chain sequence along with its context. This entry comes from a study of blood T cell repertoires in COVID-19. Some clones are missing from TCRdb's copy, which holds only in-frame ones; the method was immunoSEQ multiplex PCR. Here the sample spans under 200,000 clones, over 70% being singletons. The germline V gene encodes CDR1 LNHDA and CDR2 SQIVND (reference sequence). The CDR3 is 14 residues long. V lost 7 bases and J lost 7; bases outside the gene matches: 8. The V call is TRBV19, the J call TRBJ1-4; 8 positions agree with TRBD1. Sequenced sample: peripheral blood. The clonotype comes from an elderly woman with active or convalescent COVID-19. CDR3 in DNA: TGTGCCAGTACCCCGGACAGGGAAGGTGAAAAACTGTTTTTT. It translates to CASTPDREGEKLFF.